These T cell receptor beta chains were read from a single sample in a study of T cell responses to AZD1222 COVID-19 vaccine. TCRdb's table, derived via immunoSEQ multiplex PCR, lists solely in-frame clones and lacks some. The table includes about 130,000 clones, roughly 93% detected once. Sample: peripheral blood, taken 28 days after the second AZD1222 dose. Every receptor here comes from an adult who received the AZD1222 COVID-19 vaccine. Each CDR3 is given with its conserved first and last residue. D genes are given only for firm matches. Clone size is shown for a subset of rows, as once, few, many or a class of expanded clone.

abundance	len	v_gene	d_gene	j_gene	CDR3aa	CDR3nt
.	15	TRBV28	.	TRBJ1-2	CASSLPGAEDYGYTF	TGTGCCAGCAGTTTACCGGGGGCGGAGGACTATGGCTACACCTTC
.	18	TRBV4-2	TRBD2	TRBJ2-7	CASSQVGTSGGSSYEQYF	TGTGCCAGCAGCCAAGTAGGGACTAGCGGGGGGAGCTCCTACGAGCAGTACTTC
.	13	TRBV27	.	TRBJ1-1	CASSLGLNTEAFF	TGTGCCAGCAGTTTAGGTCTGAACACTGAAGCTTTCTTT
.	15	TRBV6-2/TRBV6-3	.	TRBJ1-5	CASSRRRGSNQPQHF	TGTGCCAGCAGCCGGAGGAGGGGGTCTAATCAGCCCCAGCATTTT
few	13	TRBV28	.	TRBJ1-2	CASSLEQGYGYTF	TGTGCCAGCAGTTTGGAACAAGGCTATGGCTACACCTTC
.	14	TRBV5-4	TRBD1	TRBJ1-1	CASSSGQGDTEAFF	TGTGCCAGCAGCAGCGGACAGGGTGACACTGAAGCTTTCTTT
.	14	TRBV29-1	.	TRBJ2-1	CSAEGGSTYNEQFF	TGCAGCGCCGAAGGGGGGAGTACCTACAATGAGCAGTTCTTC
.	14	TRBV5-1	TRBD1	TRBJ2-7	CASSIAGTGAEQYF	TGCGCCAGCAGCATCGCCGGGACAGGGGCCGAGCAGTACTTC
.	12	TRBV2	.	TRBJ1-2	CASSQGGYGYTF	TGTGCCAGCAGTCAAGGGGGATATGGCTACACCTTC
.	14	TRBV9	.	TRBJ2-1	CASSGTRPDNEQFF	TGTGCCAGCAGCGGTACTAGACCAGACAATGAGCAGTTCTTC
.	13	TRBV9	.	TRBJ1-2	CASSAPGTYGYTF	TGTGCCAGCAGCGCTCCAGGCACCTATGGCTACACCTTC
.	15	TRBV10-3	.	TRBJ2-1	CAISTLRTDYNEQFF	TGTGCCATCAGCACCCTAAGGACGGACTACAATGAGCAGTTCTTC
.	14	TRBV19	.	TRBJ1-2	CASSIITGSYGYTF	TGTGCCAGTAGTATAATCACAGGGAGCTATGGCTACACCTTC
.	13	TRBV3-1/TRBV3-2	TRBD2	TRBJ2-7	CASRGLPGWEQYF	TGTGCCAGCAGGGGACTACCGGGGTGGGAGCAGTACTTC
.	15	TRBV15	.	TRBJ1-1	CATSIFPGRNTEAFF	TGTGCCACCAGCATCTTTCCCGGGCGGAACACTGAAGCTTTCTTT
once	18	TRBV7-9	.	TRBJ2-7	CASSLGILGTGPIYEQYF	TGTGCCAGCAGCTTGGGGATTCTTGGTACAGGGCCCATCTACGAGCAGTACTTC
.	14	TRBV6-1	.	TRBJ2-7	CASSEGGTVLEQYF	TGTGCCAGCAGTGAAGGGGGCACCGTCCTCGAGCAGTACTTC
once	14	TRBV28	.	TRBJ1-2	CASIRGPGNYGYTF	TGTGCCAGCATAAGGGGACCGGGAAACTATGGCTACACCTTC
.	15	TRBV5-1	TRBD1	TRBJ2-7	CASSFRGQDPYEQYF	TGCGCCAGCAGCTTTAGGGGACAGGACCCCTACGAGCAGTACTTC
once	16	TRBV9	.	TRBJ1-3	CASSVEAGASGNTIYF	TGTGCCAGCAGCGTAGAAGCGGGGGCGTCCGGAAACACCATATATTTT
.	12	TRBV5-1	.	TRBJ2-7	CASSPARYEQYF	TGCGCCAGCAGCCCAGCACGCTACGAGCAGTACTTC
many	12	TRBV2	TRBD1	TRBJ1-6	CAGQGAGSPLHF	TGTGCCGGACAGGGGGCAGGTTCACCCCTCCACTTT
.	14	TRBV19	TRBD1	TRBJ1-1	CASTDRDRGPEAFF	TGTGCCAGTACCGACCGGGACAGGGGCCCTGAAGCTTTCTTT
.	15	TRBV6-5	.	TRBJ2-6	CASGSGAAGANVLTF	TGTGCCAGCGGTTCAGGGGCGGCTGGGGCCAACGTCCTGACTTTC
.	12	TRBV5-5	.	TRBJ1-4	CASSFRGEKLFF	TGTGCCAGCAGCTTCCGAGGTGAAAAACTGTTTTTT
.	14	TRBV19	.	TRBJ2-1	CASSTSGTHNEQFF	TGTGCCAGTAGTACGTCCGGGACTCATAATGAGCAGTTCTTC
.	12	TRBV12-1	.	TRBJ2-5	CASSFPTRDWYF	TGTGCCAGCAGCTTTCCTACCCGGGACTGGTACTTC
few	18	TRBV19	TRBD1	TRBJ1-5	CASSIQGARLTSNQPQHF	TGTGCCAGTAGTATACAGGGGGCGAGATTGACTAGCAATCAGCCCCAGCATTTT
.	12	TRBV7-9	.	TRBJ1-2	CASSFDSYGYTF	TGTGCCAGCAGCTTCGACAGCTATGGCTACACCTTC
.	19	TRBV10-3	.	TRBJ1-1	CAISESGHRPQKMNTEAFF	TGTGCCATCAGTGAGTCGGGGCACCGACCTCAGAAAATGAACACTGAAGCTTTCTTT
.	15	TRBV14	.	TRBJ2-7	CASSQKRAATYEQYF	TGTGCCAGCAGCCAAAAGCGAGCAGCCACCTACGAGCAGTACTTC
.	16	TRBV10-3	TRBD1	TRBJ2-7	CAIRFGTGGILDEQYF	TGTGCCATCAGGTTCGGGACAGGGGGGATTTTAGACGAGCAGTACTTC
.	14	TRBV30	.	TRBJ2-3	CAWSPLGPTDTQYF	TGTGCCTGGAGTCCCCTCGGGCCCACAGATACGCAGTATTTT
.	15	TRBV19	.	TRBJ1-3	CASTERGGTRNTIYF	TGTGCCAGTACCGAACGGGGGGGAACTAGAAACACCATATATTTT
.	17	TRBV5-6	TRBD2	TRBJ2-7	CASSLGGSGRARYEQYF	TGTGCCAGCAGCTTGGGGGGTAGCGGGAGGGCCAGGTACGAGCAGTACTTC
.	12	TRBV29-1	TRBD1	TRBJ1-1	CSAPDRGPEAFF	TGCAGCGCCCCTGACAGGGGCCCTGAAGCTTTCTTT
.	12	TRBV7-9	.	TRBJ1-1	CASLTVNTEAFF	TGTGCCAGCCTAACGGTTAACACTGAAGCTTTCTTT
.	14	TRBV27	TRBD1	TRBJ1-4	CASRLDRRTEKLFF	TGTGCCAGCAGGCTGGACAGGAGAACTGAAAAACTGTTTTTT
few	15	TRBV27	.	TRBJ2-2	CASSLSRGDTGELFF	TGTGCCAGCAGTTTAAGCAGGGGAGACACCGGGGAGCTGTTTTTT
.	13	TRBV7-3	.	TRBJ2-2	CASSLFPPGELFF	TGTGCCAGCAGCTTATTCCCCCCGGGGGAGCTGTTTTTT
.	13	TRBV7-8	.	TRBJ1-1	CASSSNSASEAFF	TGTGCCAGCAGCTCCAACTCGGCTTCTGAAGCTTTCTTT
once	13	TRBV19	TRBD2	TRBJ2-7	CASSMGLAWEQYF	TGTGCCAGTAGTATGGGACTAGCGTGGGAGCAGTACTTC
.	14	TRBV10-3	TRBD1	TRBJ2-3	CATSGTGTTDTQYF	TGTGCCACTTCCGGGACAGGGACCACAGATACGCAGTATTTT
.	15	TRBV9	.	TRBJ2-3	CASSVGTQQRNTQYF	TGTGCCAGCAGCGTCGGGACTCAGCAGCGGAATACGCAGTATTTT
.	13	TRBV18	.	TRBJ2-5	CASSPQSEETQYF	TGTGCCAGCTCACCACAGTCAGAAGAGACCCAGTACTTC
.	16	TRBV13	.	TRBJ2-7	CASSLGPDAPTYEQYF	TGTGCCAGCAGCTTAGGTCCAGACGCACCAACCTACGAGCAGTACTTC